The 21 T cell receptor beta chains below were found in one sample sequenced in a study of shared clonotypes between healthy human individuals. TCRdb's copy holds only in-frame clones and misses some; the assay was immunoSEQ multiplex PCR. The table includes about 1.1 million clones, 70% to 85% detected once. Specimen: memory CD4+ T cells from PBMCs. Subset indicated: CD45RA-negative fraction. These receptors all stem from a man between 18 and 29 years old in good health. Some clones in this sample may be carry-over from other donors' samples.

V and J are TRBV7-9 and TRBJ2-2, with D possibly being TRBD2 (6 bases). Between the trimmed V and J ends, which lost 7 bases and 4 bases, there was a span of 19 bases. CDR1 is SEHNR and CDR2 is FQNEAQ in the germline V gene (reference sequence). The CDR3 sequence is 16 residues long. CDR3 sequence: CASTKLGTLSTGELFF. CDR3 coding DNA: TGTGCCAGCACAAAGTTGGGGACTTTATCCACCGGGGAGCTGTTTTTT.

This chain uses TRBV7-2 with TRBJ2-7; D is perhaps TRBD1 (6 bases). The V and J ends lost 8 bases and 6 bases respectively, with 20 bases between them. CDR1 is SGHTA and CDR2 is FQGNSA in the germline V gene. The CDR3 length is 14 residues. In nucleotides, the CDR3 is TGTGCCAGCGCAGTTGGGGGCGAGTCGAGCGAGCAGTACTTC. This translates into CASAVGGESSEQYF. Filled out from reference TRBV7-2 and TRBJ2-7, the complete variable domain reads GAGVSQSPSNKVTEKGKDVELRCDPISGHTALYWYRQSLGQGLEFLIYFQGNSAPDKSGLPSDRFSAERTGGSVSTLTIQRTQQEDSAVYLCASAVGGESSEQYFGPGTRLTVT.

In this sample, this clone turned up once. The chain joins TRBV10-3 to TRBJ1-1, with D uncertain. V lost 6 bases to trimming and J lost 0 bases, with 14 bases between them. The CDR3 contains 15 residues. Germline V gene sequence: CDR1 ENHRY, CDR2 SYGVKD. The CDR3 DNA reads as TGTGCCATCAGAAGTACTGATCGGGTGAACACTGAAGCTTTCTTT. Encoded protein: CAIRSTDRVNTEAFF.

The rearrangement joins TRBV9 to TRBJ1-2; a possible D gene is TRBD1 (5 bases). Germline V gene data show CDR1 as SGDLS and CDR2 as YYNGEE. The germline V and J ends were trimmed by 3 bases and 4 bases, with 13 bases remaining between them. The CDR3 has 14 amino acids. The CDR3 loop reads CASSAGVLLYGYTF. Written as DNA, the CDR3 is TGTGCCAGCAGCGCGGGGGTCTTGCTCTATGGCTACACCTTC.

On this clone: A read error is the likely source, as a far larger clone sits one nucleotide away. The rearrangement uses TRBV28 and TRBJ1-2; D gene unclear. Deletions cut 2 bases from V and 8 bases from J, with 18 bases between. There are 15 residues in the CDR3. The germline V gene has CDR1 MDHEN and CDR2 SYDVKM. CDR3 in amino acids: CASSLDKGAMGGYTF. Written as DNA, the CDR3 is TGTGCCAGCAGTTTAGATAAGGGTGCTATGGGGGGCTACACCTTC.

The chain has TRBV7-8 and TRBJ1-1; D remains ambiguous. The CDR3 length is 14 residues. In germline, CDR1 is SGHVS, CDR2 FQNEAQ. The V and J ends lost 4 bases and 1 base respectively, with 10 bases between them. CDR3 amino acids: CASSSRERNTEAFF. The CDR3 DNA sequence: TGTGCCAGCAGCTCCCGGGAGAGGAACACTGAAGCTTTCTTT.

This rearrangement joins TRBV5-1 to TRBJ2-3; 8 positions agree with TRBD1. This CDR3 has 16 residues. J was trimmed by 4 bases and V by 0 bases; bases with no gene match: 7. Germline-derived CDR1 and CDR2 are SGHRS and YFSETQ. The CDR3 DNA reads TGCGCCAGCAGCTTGGTGGCAGGGGGCTTCGCAGATACGCAGTATTTT. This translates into CASSLVAGGFADTQYF.

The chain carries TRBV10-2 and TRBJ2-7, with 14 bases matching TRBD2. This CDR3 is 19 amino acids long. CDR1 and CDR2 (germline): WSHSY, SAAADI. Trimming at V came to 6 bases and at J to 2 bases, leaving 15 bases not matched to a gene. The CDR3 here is CASRPGVGLAGVHPYEQYF. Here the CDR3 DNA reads TGCGCCAGCAGGCCCGGGGTGGGACTAGCGGGAGTCCACCCCTACGAGCAGTACTTC.

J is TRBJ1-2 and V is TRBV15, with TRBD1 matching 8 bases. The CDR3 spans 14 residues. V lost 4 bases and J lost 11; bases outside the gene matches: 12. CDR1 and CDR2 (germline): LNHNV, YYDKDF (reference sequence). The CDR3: CATSTIQGASFYTF. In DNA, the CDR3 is TGTGCCACCAGCACAATTCAGGGGGCCTCTTTTTACACCTTC. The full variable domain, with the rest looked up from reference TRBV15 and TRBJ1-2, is DAMVIQNPRYQVTQFGKPVTLSCSQTLNHNVMYWYQQKSSQAPKLLFHYYDKDFNNEADTPDNFQSRRPNTSFCFLDIRSPGLGDTAMYLCATSTIQGASFYTFGSGTRLTVV.

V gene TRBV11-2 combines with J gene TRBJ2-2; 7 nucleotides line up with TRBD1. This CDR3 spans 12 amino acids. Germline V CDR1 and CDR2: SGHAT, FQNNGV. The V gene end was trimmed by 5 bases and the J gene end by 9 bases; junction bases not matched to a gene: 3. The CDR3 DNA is TGTGCCAGCAGCCTGACAGGGAGGGAGCTGTTTTTT. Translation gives CASSLTGRELFF.

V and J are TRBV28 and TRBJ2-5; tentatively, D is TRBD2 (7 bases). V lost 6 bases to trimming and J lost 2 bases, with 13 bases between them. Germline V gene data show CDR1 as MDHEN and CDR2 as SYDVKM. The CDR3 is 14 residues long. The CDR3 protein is CASRMGGAQETQYF. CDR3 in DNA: TGTGCCAGCAGAATGGGGGGGGCACAAGAGACCCAGTACTTC.

Here the CDR3 reads CASSPGGRNTIYF. The DNA of the CDR3 is TGCGCCAGCAGTCCTGGGGGGAGAAACACCATATATTTT. The chain uses TRBV23-1 and TRBJ1-3, with a tentative D call TRBD1 (5 bases). TRBV23-1 is sorted into the ORF group, with uncertain function. The CDR3 runs 13 residues. Trimming removed 4 bases at V and 5 bases at J, with 9 bases between.

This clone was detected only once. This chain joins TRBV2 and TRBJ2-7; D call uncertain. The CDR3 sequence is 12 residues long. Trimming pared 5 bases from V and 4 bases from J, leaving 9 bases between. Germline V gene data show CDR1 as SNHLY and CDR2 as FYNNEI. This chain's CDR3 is CASSSYGYEQYF. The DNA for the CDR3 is TGTGCCAGCAGTTCTTACGGGTACGAGCAGTACTTC.

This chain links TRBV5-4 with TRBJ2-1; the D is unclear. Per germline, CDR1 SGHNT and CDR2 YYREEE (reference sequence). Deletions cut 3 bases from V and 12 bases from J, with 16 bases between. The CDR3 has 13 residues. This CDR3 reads CASSSVESSVQFF. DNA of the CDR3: TGTGCCAGCAGCTCCGTAGAGTCCAGTGTGCAGTTCTTC.

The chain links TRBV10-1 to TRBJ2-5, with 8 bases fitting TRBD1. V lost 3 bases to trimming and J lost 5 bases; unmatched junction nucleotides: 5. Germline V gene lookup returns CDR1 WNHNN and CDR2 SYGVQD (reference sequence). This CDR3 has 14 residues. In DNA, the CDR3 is TGCGCCAGCAGTGACAGGACAGGGAGGGAGACCCAGTACTTC. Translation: CASSDRTGRETQYF.

CDR3 residues: CATTTGTKGYTF. CDR3 bases: TGTGCCACCACGACAGGGACGAAGGGCTACACCTTC. This chain connects TRBV10-3 to TRBJ1-2, with TRBD1 matching 7 bases. The CDR3 runs 12 residues. Germline-derived CDR1 and CDR2 are ENHRY and SYGVKD. V lost 10 bases to trimming and J lost 8 bases; unmatched junction nucleotides: 10.

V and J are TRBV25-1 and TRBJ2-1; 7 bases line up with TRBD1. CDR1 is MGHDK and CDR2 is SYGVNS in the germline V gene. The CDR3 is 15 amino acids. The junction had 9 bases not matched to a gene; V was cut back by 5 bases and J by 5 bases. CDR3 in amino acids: CASSLPGQRNNEQFF. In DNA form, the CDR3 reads TGTGCCAGCAGTCTACCGGGACAGAGGAACAATGAGCAGTTCTTC. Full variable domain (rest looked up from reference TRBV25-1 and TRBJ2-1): EADIYQTPRYLVIGTGKKITLECSQTMGHDKMYWYQQDPGMELHLIHYSYGVNSTEKGDLSSESTVSRIRTEHFPLTLESARPSHTSQYLCASSLPGQRNNEQFFGPGTRLTVL.

Here the CDR3 reads CASSERSGGDGANVLTF. The CDR3 nucleotides read TGTGCCAGCAGTGAGCGTTCCGGGGGCGATGGGGCCAACGTCCTGACTTTC. The chain recombines TRBV6-1 with TRBJ2-6, with D perhaps matching TRBD1 or TRBD2 (6 bases each). V dropped 3 bases and J dropped 3 bases, with 15 bases sitting between them. CDR3 length: 17 amino acids. Germline values: CDR1 MNHNS, CDR2 SASEGT.

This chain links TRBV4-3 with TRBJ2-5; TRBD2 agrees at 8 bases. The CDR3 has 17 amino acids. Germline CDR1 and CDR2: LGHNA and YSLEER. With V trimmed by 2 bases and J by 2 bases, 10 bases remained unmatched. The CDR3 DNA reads TGCGCCAGCAGCCAAAACCCGTTCGGGGGGGCACAAGAGACCCAGTACTTC. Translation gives CASSQNPFGGAQETQYF.

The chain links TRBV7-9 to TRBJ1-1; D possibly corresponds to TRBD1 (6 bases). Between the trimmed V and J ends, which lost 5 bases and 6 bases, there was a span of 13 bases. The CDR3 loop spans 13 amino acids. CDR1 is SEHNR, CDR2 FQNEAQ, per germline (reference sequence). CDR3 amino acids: CASSPSGAAEAFF. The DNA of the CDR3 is TGTGCCAGCAGCCCCTCGGGGGCGGCTGAAGCTTTCTTT.

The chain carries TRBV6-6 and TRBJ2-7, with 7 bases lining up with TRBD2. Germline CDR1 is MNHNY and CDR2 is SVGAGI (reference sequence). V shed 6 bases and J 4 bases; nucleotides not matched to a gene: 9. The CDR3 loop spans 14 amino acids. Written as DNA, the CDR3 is TGTGCCAGCAGGGCCGGGACTACCAAATACGAGCAGTACTTC. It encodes CASRAGTTKYEQYF.